This T cell receptor beta chain came from a study of cytotoxic CD8 clonotypes in ibrutinib-treated CLL. Background on the study: Included were 11 relapsed/refractory and approximately 15 treatment-naive patients, of whom roughly 17 were IGHV unmutated. Study findings and constraints: Clonality went higher at ibrutinib response and then dropped back toward baseline at progression.

Measured with immunoSEQ multiplex PCR; TCRdb has only the in-frame clones, and not every one. Among roughly 30,000 clones listed, 70% to 80% were seen once. This clone was picked up a small number of times. Antigen: not known. Cryopreserved PBMCs were the source of approximately 2 micrograms of genomic DNA, which went to TCR beta libraries. Trimming removed 2 bases at V and 1 base at J, with 11 bases between. The CDR3 sequence is 14 residues long. Germline CDR1 GTSNPN, CDR2 SVGIG (reference sequence). The specimen comprised PBMCs, sampled after 36 months of ibrutinib treatment. The clonotype originates from a human donor with chronic lymphocytic leukemia. The rearrangement links TRBV30 to TRBJ1-1; unclear D gene. CDR3 region: CAWSFYGSNTEAFF. Written as DNA, the CDR3 is TGTGCCTGGAGTTTCTACGGCTCGAACACTGAAGCTTTCTTT.